Below, 29 T cell receptor beta chains from the same sample are listed, as sequenced in a study of T-cell memory formation after mild COVID-19. TCRdb independently ran MiXCR on the 5' RACE reads; one entry per CDR3 protein. The repertoire holds under 550,000 distinct CDR3 sequences, with around 17% as singletons. Input material: PBMCs or a T cell subset sorted from them (not recorded which). The receptors come from a man between 18 and 35 years old who had mild COVID-19 (a few samples of this study predate the infection). Cell type and time point are not known.

CDR3: CASTAGGRKDTQYF. CDR3 nucleotide sequence: TGTGCCAGCACCGCGGGGGGCCGTAAAGATACGCAGTATTTT. V gene TRBV21-1 combines with J gene TRBJ2-3; TRBD2 is the table's D call, not checked against the DNA. TRBV21-1 is a known pseudogene. The CDR3 covers 14 residues.

The chain combines TRBV7-3 with TRBJ2-1; 9 bases align to TRBD2. The CDR3 sequence is 15 residues long. Germline lookup yields CDR1 SGHTA and CDR2 FQGTGA. V trimming: 4 bases; J trimming: 6 bases; junction bases outside the gene matches: 7. The CDR3 loop reads CASSWGLADSNEQFF. As DNA, the CDR3 is TGTGCCAGCAGCTGGGGACTAGCTGATTCCAATGAGCAGTTCTTC. Full variable domain (missing parts from reference TRBV7-3 and TRBJ2-1): GAGVSQTPSNKVTEKGKYVELRCDPISGHTALYWYRQSLGQGPEFLIYFQGTGAADDSGLPNDRFFAVRPEGSVSTLKIQRTERGDSAVYLCASSWGLADSNEQFFGPGTRLTVL.

This clonotype was found many times. The chain employs TRBV5-1 and TRBJ2-3; the D gene is possibly TRBD2 (6 bases). The germline V and J ends were trimmed by 3 bases and 2 bases, with 10 bases remaining between them. Germline CDR1 SGHRS, CDR2 YFSETQ. CDR3 length equals 14 residues. This chain's CDR3 is CASSWRDLTDTQYF. DNA of the CDR3: TGCGCCAGCAGCTGGCGGGACCTCACAGATACGCAGTATTTT.

The genes are TRBV11-2 and TRBJ2-5; D is uncertain. CDR1 SGHAT and CDR2 FQNNGV come from the germline V gene. The CDR3 loop spans 12 amino acids. V shed 3 bases and J shed 4 bases, with 6 bases lying between them. This CDR3 is CASSFESETQYF. The CDR3 DNA follows: TGTGCCAGCAGCTTCGAGTCAGAGACCCAGTACTTC.

The sample holds a few counts of this clonotype. This chain joins TRBV20-1 and TRBJ1-1; 7 bases align to TRBD1. Germline CDR1 reads DFQATT; CDR2 reads SNEGSKA (reference sequence). The CDR3 sequence is 14 residues long. V was pared by 3 bases and J by 1 base, with 5 bases of the junction left unmatched. CDR3 nucleotide sequence: TGCAGTGCTAGGACCACAGGGGCGAACACTGAAGCTTTCTTT. Residues: CSARTTGANTEAFF.

This clonotype was detected only a few times. Here the CDR3 DNA reads TGTGCCAGCAGCCGAGACAGGGCGGGGACAGATACGCAGTATTTT. This codes for CASSRDRAGTDTQYF. The chain recombines TRBV7-9 with TRBJ2-3; D might be TRBD1 (7 bases). V shed 5 bases and J shed 3 bases, with 15 bases lying between them. Germline CDR1 reads SEHNR; CDR2 reads FQNEAQ (reference sequence). This CDR3 has 15 residues.

In this sample, this clonotype turned up many times. This chain joins TRBV4-1 and TRBJ1-5; D is undetermined. Germline V gives CDR1 MGHRA, CDR2 YSYEKL. The CDR3 covers 14 residues. V dropped 1 base and J dropped 4 bases, with 8 bases sitting between them. CDR3 DNA: TGCGCCAGCAGCCAAGTTCTGGGGAATCAGCCCCAGCATTTT. The encoded protein is CASSQVLGNQPQHF.

This clonotype was seen a handful of times. The chain joins TRBV19 to TRBJ1-2; D unresolved. V was pared by 2 bases and J by 8 bases, with 12 bases between. CDR3 length equals 13 residues. The V gene's germline CDR1 is LNHDA and CDR2 SQIVND (reference sequence). CDR3 in DNA: TGTGCCAGTAGTATATATGGGGAGGGCGGCTACACCTTC. Protein product: CASSIYGEGGYTF.

The gene calls are TRBV29-1 and TRBJ1-6; D may be TRBD1 (6 bases). Germline lookup yields CDR1 SQVTM and CDR2 ANQGSEA. The CDR3 runs to 15 residues. Trimming removed 6 bases at V and 7 bases at J, with 19 bases between. The CDR3 region is CSVRTAAGANSPLHF. For the CDR3, the DNA is TGCAGCGTCAGAACCGCGGCAGGGGCGAATTCACCCCTCCACTTT.

The sample holds a few counts of this clonotype. The chain employs TRBV7-2 and TRBJ2-7; no reliable D call. This CDR3 is built from 14 residues. From germline, CDR1 is SGHTA and CDR2 FQGNSA. Trimming took off 5 bases at V and 3 bases at J, with 14 bases between the two ends. CDR3 protein: CASSARRTIYEQYF. CDR3 nucleotide sequence: TGTGCCAGCAGCGCACGACGGACGATCTACGAGCAGTACTTC.

This chain links TRBV4-3 with TRBJ2-3, with D possibly being TRBD1 (7 bases). Germline V gene sequence: CDR1 LGHNA, CDR2 YSLEER. CDR3 length: 14 amino acids. V was shortened by 4 bases and J by 4 bases, with 12 bases between the two germline ends. The chain's CDR3 is CASSPRGVPDTQYF. The CDR3 coding sequence is TGCGCCAGCAGCCCCAGGGGGGTGCCAGATACGCAGTATTTT.

In DNA, the CDR3 is TGTGCCAGCAGCTTCCTAGCGGGGGGGCCAGATACGCAGTATTTT. It is translated as CASSFLAGGPDTQYF. The gene calls are TRBV7-2 and TRBJ2-3; 12 bases line up with TRBD2. This CDR3 spans 15 amino acids. The V gene end was trimmed by 3 bases and the J gene end by 4 bases; junction bases not matched to a gene: 2. The germline V gene has CDR1 SGHTA and CDR2 FQGNSA. The full variable domain, in which reference TRBV7-2 and TRBJ2-3 provide the parts outside the CDR3, is GAGVSQSPSNKVTEKGKDVELRCDPISGHTALYWYRQSLGQGLEFLIYFQGNSAPDKSGLPSDRFSAERTGGSVSTLTIQRTQQEDSAVYLCASSFLAGGPDTQYFGPGTRLTVL.

The V gene is TRBV9, the J gene TRBJ1-5; D perhaps matches TRBD1 (5 bases). Trimming cost V 0 bases and J 5 bases, with 12 bases left between them. CDR3 length: 15 residues. CDR1 and CDR2 from the germline V gene are SGDLS and YYNGEE. CDR3 nucleotides: TGTGCCAGCAGCGTAGGAAGAGGAGGGGATCAGCCCCAGCATTTT. Residues: CASSVGRGGDQPQHF. Full variable domain (missing parts from reference TRBV9 and TRBJ1-5): DSGVTQTPKHLITATGQRVTLRCSPRSGDLSVYWYQQSLDQGLQFLIQYYNGEERAKGNILERFSAQQFPDLHSELNLSSLELGDSALYFCASSVGRGGDQPQHFGDGTRLSIL.

In regard to this clonotype: Given a much more abundant clone one base away, this may be a read error. The chain carries TRBV5-1 and TRBJ1-1, with 12 positions matching TRBD1. The CDR3 extends over 18 amino acids. Germline-derived CDR1 and CDR2 are SGHRS and YFSETQ. V was pared by 4 bases and J by 1 base, with 11 bases of the junction left unmatched. The CDR3 DNA reads as TGCGCCAGCAGCGGCCAACCGGGACAGGGGGCGCCGAACACTGAAGCTTTCTTT. It is translated as CASSGQPGQGAPNTEAFF.

At least ten counts were recorded for this clonotype. The V gene is TRBV7-2, the J gene TRBJ2-5; 12 bases line up with TRBD2. V was clipped by 0 bases and J by 1 base; unmatched bases: 0. The CDR3 totals 16 residues. CDR1 is SGHTA, CDR2 FQGNSA, per germline. The DNA for the CDR3 is TGTGCCAGCAGCTTAGCGACTAGCGGGGGCCAAGAGACCCAGTACTTC. Protein: CASSLATSGGQETQYF. Full variable domain (remainder filled in from reference TRBV7-2 and TRBJ2-5): GAGVSQSPSNKVTEKGKDVELRCDPISGHTALYWYRQSLGQGLEFLIYFQGNSAPDKSGLPSDRFSAERTGGSVSTLTIQRTQQEDSAVYLCASSLATSGGQETQYFGPGTRLLVL.

This clonotype has a handful of counts. The gene calls are TRBV7-2 and TRBJ2-3, with a weak D call TRBD2 (5 bases). The CDR3 sequence is 15 residues long. From germline, CDR1 is SGHTA and CDR2 FQGNSA. Trimming pared 1 base from V and 6 bases from J, leaving 14 bases between. CDR3 loop: CASSLERTWPDTQYF. The CDR3 DNA sequence: TGTGCCAGCAGCTTAGAGCGGACCTGGCCGGATACGCAGTATTTT.

This sequence joins TRBV12-3 or TRBV12-4 and TRBJ2-5; D gene ambiguous. CDR3 size: 15 residues. V lost 4 bases to trimming and J lost 4 bases, with 16 bases between them. CDR3 sequence: CASSSLTRLGETQYF. For the CDR3, the DNA is TGTGCCAGCAGTTCCCTCACCCGGCTGGGAGAGACCCAGTACTTC.

The chain links TRBV6-2 or TRBV6-3 to TRBJ1-1, with a possible D match to TRBD1 (5 bases). Germline V CDR1 and CDR2: MNHEY, SVGEGT. This CDR3 spans 16 amino acids. Between the trimmed V and J ends, which lost 3 bases and 1 base, there was a span of 15 bases. CDR3 in DNA: TGTGCCAGCAGTTATTCTCCAACAGGCGGGAACACTGAAGCTTTCTTT. Translating it yields CASSYSPTGGNTEAFF.

The V gene is TRBV7-9, the J gene TRBJ2-1, with a possible D match to TRBD2 (6 bases). The germline V gene encodes CDR1 SEHNR and CDR2 FQNEAQ (reference sequence). Trimming removed 5 bases from V and 7 bases from J, with 15 bases in between. CDR3 length: 14 residues. CDR3 DNA: TGTGCCAGCAGCCCAATAGCGGACCTTAATGAGCAGTTCTTC. Translating it yields CASSPIADLNEQFF.

This clonotype appeared a few times. The rearrangement links TRBV24-1 to TRBJ2-7; either TRBD1 or TRBD2 may supply D (5 bases each). The CDR3 runs 17 residues. V lost 4 bases and J 3 bases, leaving 21 bases between the germline ends. Per germline, CDR1 KGHDR and CDR2 SFDVKD. The chain's CDR3 is CATSDLARDRIFYEQYV. The CDR3 nucleotides read TGTGCCACCAGTGACTTGGCCCGGGACCGAATTTTCTACGAGCAGTACGTC.

This clonotype occurred a few times. V is TRBV7-9 and J is TRBJ2-1, with 9 nucleotides matching TRBD2. The junction had 12 bases not matched to a gene; V was cut back by 5 bases and J by 4 bases. CDR3 size: 17 residues. The germline V gene encodes CDR1 SEHNR and CDR2 FQNEAQ (reference sequence). Written as DNA, the CDR3 is TGTGCCAGCAGCCCCGGGGTCCTAGCGGGGCCTTACAATGAGCAGTTCTTC. Encoded protein: CASSPGVLAGPYNEQFF. Using reference TRBV7-9 and TRBJ2-1 for the parts outside the CDR3, the full variable domain is DTGVSQNPRHKITKRGQNVTFRCDPISEHNRLYWYRQTLGQGPEFLTYFQNEAQLEKSRLLSDRFSAERPKGSFSTLEIQRTEQGDSAMYLCASSPGVLAGPYNEQFFGPGTRLTVL.

This chain links TRBV29-1 with TRBJ2-7; D assignment may be TRBD1 or TRBD2 (5 bases each). CDR3 length equals 10 residues. Trimming shortened V by 7 bases and J by 5 bases, and 9 bases separated the two germline ends. The germline V gene encodes CDR1 SQVTM and CDR2 ANQGSEA. The CDR3 DNA reads as TGCAGCGCCGTGGGGGACGAGCAGTACTTC. Protein: CSAVGDEQYF.

This clonotype was recorded a few times. The chain couples TRBV7-2 to TRBJ1-5; no definite D call. The CDR3 is 13 amino acids. V was cut by 5 bases and J by 9 bases, with 14 bases left in between. Looked up from germline, CDR1 is SGHTA and CDR2 is FQGNSA. This chain's CDR3 is CASSIGRGWPQHF. CDR3 bases: TGTGCCAGCAGCATCGGACGGGGATGGCCCCAGCATTTT. Drawing the rest from reference TRBV7-2 and TRBJ1-5, the complete variable domain is GAGVSQSPSNKVTEKGKDVELRCDPISGHTALYWYRQSLGQGLEFLIYFQGNSAPDKSGLPSDRFSAERTGGSVSTLTIQRTQQEDSAVYLCASSIGRGWPQHFGDGTRLSIL.

This clonotype occurred many times. The chain is built from TRBV11-2 and TRBJ1-2; D not resolved. CDR1 SGHAT and CDR2 FQNNGV come from the germline V gene. The CDR3 is 14 amino acids. V was cut by 1 base and J by 2 bases, with 8 bases left in between. This CDR3 is CASSLVAANYGYTF. CDR3 sequence (DNA): TGTGCCAGCAGCTTAGTGGCAGCGAACTATGGCTACACCTTC.

This clonotype was recorded at least ten times. The chain carries TRBV9 and TRBJ2-5, with TRBD2 matching over 10 bases. Germline V gives CDR1 SGDLS, CDR2 YYNGEE. The CDR3 runs to 15 residues. V dropped 2 bases and J dropped 0; count of bases not matched to a gene: 1. The CDR3 sequence is CASSVGTSDQETQYF. CDR3 sequence (DNA): TGTGCCAGCAGCGTGGGGACTAGCGACCAAGAGACCCAGTACTTC.

Ten or more counts support this clonotype. The chain couples TRBV18 to TRBJ2-1; maybe TRBD1 (6 bases). CDR3 length: 14 amino acids. The germline CDR1 and CDR2 sequences are KGHSH and LQKENI. The germline V and J ends were trimmed by 3 bases and 6 bases, with 12 bases remaining between them. Here the CDR3 DNA reads TGTGCCAGCTCACCCGACAGGAGTCGCAATGAGCAGTTCTTC. This sequence encodes CASSPDRSRNEQFF. Based on the CDR3 plus reference TRBV18 and TRBJ2-1, the full variable domain is NAGVMQNPRHLVRRRGQEARLRCSPMKGHSHVYWYRQLPEEGLKFMVYLQKENIIDESGMPKERFSAEFPKEGPSILRIQQVVRGDSAAYFCASSPDRSRNEQFFGPGTRLTVL.

This clonotype occurred once. This sequence joins TRBV7-3 and TRBJ2-1; D unclear. Germline-derived CDR1 and CDR2 are SGHTA and FQGTGA. The V end lost 4 bases, the J end lost 6 bases, and 16 bases lay between the germline ends. This CDR3 region has 15 residues. CDR3 bases: TGTGCCAGCAGCTCCCCGAGTGGAGTGTTCAATGAGCAGTTCTTC. It specifies CASSSPSGVFNEQFF.

This clonotype has more than one count but fewer than ten. The V call is TRBV3-1, the J call TRBJ1-1; no definite D call. This CDR3 is 13 amino acids long. Germline assignment: CDR1 LGHDT and CDR2 YNNKEL (reference sequence). Trimming left V 4 bases short and J 1 base short, with 7 bases between. The CDR3 sequence: CASSPWGNTEAFF. The CDR3 nucleotides read TGTGCCAGCAGCCCTTGGGGGAACACTGAAGCTTTCTTT.

The rearrangement links TRBV6-6 to TRBJ2-1; 11 bases are a match to TRBD2. The CDR3 consists of 16 residues. V was clipped by 1 base and J by 3 bases; unmatched bases: 2. The germline V gene encodes CDR1 MNHNY and CDR2 SVGAGI (reference sequence). The CDR3 here is CASSYLTSGDYNEQFF. The CDR3 region has the DNA TGTGCCAGCAGTTACTTGACTAGCGGGGACTACAATGAGCAGTTCTTC.